This passage covers 22 T cell receptor beta chains from one sample sequenced in a study of CD8+CD57+ T cells in acquired aplastic anemia. Genomic DNA, serving as template, underwent TCR beta VDJ and CDR3 profiling. One entry per CDR3 protein results from TCRdb running MiXCR on the reads. The sample lists about 210,000 distinct CDR3 sequences, 34% occurring once. Sequenced input: sorted CD4+, CD8+, or CD8+CD57+ T cells (not recorded which) from PBMCs. These receptors came from a human donor in good health, serving as a control.

This clonotype has more than one count but fewer than ten. It may be a read error: a sequence one base away is much more abundant. This chain uses TRBV24-1 with TRBJ2-2; TRBD2 might be the D (6 bases). Germline V gives CDR1 KGHDR, CDR2 SFDVKD. The CDR3 runs 15 residues. CDR3 DNA sequence: TGTGCCACCAGTGATATCAGAGCGAACACCGGGGGGCTGTTTTTT. Amino acid sequence: CATSDIRANTGGLFF.

Here the CDR3 reads CASSPPRVIRDQPQHF. CDR3 DNA: TGTGCCAGCAGCCCGCCACGGGTCATTCGGGATCAGCCCCAGCATTTT. The rearrangement uses TRBV6-1 and TRBJ1-5; D gene uncertain. Deletions cut 6 bases from V and 5 bases from J, with 20 bases between. CDR3 size: 16 residues. In germline, CDR1 is MNHNS, CDR2 SASEGT.

This clonotype showed up many times. The chain joins TRBV9 to TRBJ2-2, with D perhaps matching TRBD2 (6 bases). This CDR3 has 13 amino acids. The V end was cut by 6 bases, the J end by 7 bases, with 13 bases between. Germline V gives CDR1 SGDLS, CDR2 YYNGEE. The CDR3 DNA reads TGTGCCAGCACCCCCCGGGGGAGCGGGGAGCTGTTTTTT. This codes for CASTPRGSGELFF. The full variable domain, with the rest looked up from reference TRBV9 and TRBJ2-2, is DSGVTQTPKHLITATGQRVTLRCSPRSGDLSVYWYQQSLDQGLQFLIQYYNGEERAKGNILERFSAQQFPDLHSELNLSSLELGDSALYFCASTPRGSGELFFGEGSRLTVL.

The V and J genes are TRBV12-3 or TRBV12-4 and TRBJ2-3; 9 nucleotides line up with TRBD1. J was trimmed by 3 bases and V by 6 bases; bases with no gene match: 4. CDR3 length: 14 amino acids. CDR3 DNA sequence: TGTGCCAGCAGAACAGGGGGCGTGACAGATACGCAGTATTTT. Translated: CASRTGGVTDTQYF.

The rearrangement uses TRBV19 and TRBJ1-4; unclear D gene. The CDR3 has 15 residues. The germline V gene encodes CDR1 LNHDA and CDR2 SQIVND (reference sequence). Trimming left V 2 bases short and J 0 bases short, with 7 bases between. CDR3 bases: TGTGCCAGTAGTATACGGTCCTCAACTAATGAAAAACTGTTTTTT. Translating it yields CASSIRSSTNEKLFF. The full variable domain, its missing parts supplied by reference TRBV19 and TRBJ1-4, is DGGITQSPKYLFRKEGQNVTLSCEQNLNHDAMYWYRQDPGQGLRLIYYSQIVNDFQKGDIAEGYSVSREKKESFPLTVTSAQKNPTAFYLCASSIRSSTNEKLFFGSGTQLSVL.

This clonotype was recorded at least ten times. The chain carries TRBV20-1 and TRBJ1-2; D is undetermined. Germline values: CDR1 DFQATT, CDR2 SNEGSKA (reference sequence). Trimming pared 3 bases from V and 3 bases from J, leaving 11 bases between. The CDR3 covers 13 residues. This CDR3 reads CSAREGLDYGYTF. CDR3 in DNA: TGCAGTGCTAGGGAAGGGTTGGACTATGGCTACACCTTC.

This clonotype was observed at least ten times. CDR3 DNA: TGTGCCAGCAGCCAAAGGTCCGGGACAGTAGATGAAAAACTGTTTTTT. This sequence encodes CASSQRSGTVDEKLFF. The chain employs TRBV14 and TRBJ1-4; 7 bases are shared with TRBD1. V was pared by 2 bases and J by 6 bases, with 9 bases of the junction left unmatched. CDR3 length equals 16 residues. Per germline, CDR1 SGHDN and CDR2 FVKESK.

Concerning this clonotype: A read error is likely, as this CDR3 ends without the conserved phenylalanine or tryptophan. V usage is TRBV6-1 and J usage is TRBJ1-2; no clear D gene. The CDR3 covers 11 residues. V shed 7 bases and J shed 3 bases, with 6 bases lying between them. Germline lookup yields CDR1 MNHNS and CDR2 SASEGT. The chain's CDR3 is CASTEYYGYTL. Here the CDR3 DNA reads TGTGCCAGCACAGAGTACTATGGCTACACCCTC.

This clonotype was detected ten times or more. This rearrangement joins TRBV19 to TRBJ1-1; the match to TRBD1 covers 7 bases. Germline values: CDR1 LNHDA, CDR2 SQIVND (reference sequence). This CDR3 is built from 14 residues. Trimming cost V 4 bases and J 0 bases; bases outside gene matches: 2. For the CDR3, the DNA is TGTGCCAGTAGTAGGACAGGAGTGAACACTGAAGCTTTCTTT. Encoded protein: CASSRTGVNTEAFF.

At least ten counts were recorded for this clonotype. CDR3 region: CSVAGTSGTFDEQFF. The CDR3 region has the DNA TGCAGCGTTGCCGGGACTAGCGGGACCTTCGATGAGCAGTTCTTC. V is TRBV29-1 and J is TRBJ2-1, with 13 positions matching TRBD2. This CDR3 contains 15 residues. The J segment lost 8 bases and the V segment lost 4 bases, leaving 8 bases of the junction unmatched. Per germline, CDR1 SQVTM and CDR2 ANQGSEA.

Concerning this clonotype itself: One end of the junction is discordant with germline, which a read error may explain. The gene calls are TRBV6-1 and TRBJ1-2; D might be TRBD1 (6 bases). Germline-derived CDR1 and CDR2 are MNHNS and SASEGT. The length of the CDR3 is 13 residues. CDR3 residues: CASKRTDNYSYTF. The CDR3 DNA is TGTGCCAGCAAAAGGACAGATAACTATAGCTACACCTTC.

The rearrangement uses TRBV11-1 and TRBJ2-5; TRBD2 agrees at 10 bases. Germline V gene lookup returns CDR1 SGHAT and CDR2 FQDESV (reference sequence). The CDR3 is made up of 17 amino acids. After removal of 5 bases from V and 5 bases from J, the junction contained 14 bases not matched to a gene. CDR3 nucleotide sequence: TGTGCCAGCAGCCCAATAGCGGGAGGCTCCTCCGGGGAGACCCAGTACTTC. It specifies CASSPIAGGSSGETQYF.

This clonotype came up once. This chain links TRBV15 with TRBJ1-2; 7 positions agree with TRBD1. Unmatched junction bases numbered 4, after V lost 0 bases and J lost 3 bases. The germline gives CDR1 LNHNV, CDR2 YYDKDF (reference sequence). The CDR3 runs 15 residues. CDR3 sequence (DNA): TGTGCCACCAGCAGAGATCGACAGGGCCACTATGGCTACACCTTC. Its translation: CATSRDRQGHYGYTF.

This rearrangement joins TRBV7-2 to TRBJ1-6; D is unresolved. The CDR3 spans 15 residues. Per germline, CDR1 SGHTA and CDR2 FQGNSA. Trimming stripped 1 base from V and 7 bases from J, with 11 bases between. This CDR3 is CASSLGAGKNSPLHF. The CDR3 DNA sequence: TGTGCCAGCAGCTTAGGCGCGGGGAAGAATTCACCCCTCCACTTT.

This chain connects TRBV5-1 to TRBJ1-1; D is possibly TRBD1 (5 bases). With 4 bases removed from V and 6 bases from J, the gap between germline ends came to 19 bases. Germline CDR1 reads SGHRS; CDR2 reads YFSETQ. The CDR3 extends over 15 amino acids. The CDR3 bases are TGCGCCAGCAGCCCGGGAGGACTTAGGGGACCTGAAGCTTTCTTT. Amino acid sequence: CASSPGGLRGPEAFF.

This clonotype was counted a single time. A much larger clone differs by one base, so this may be a read error. The V call is TRBV20-1, the J call TRBJ2-7; 7 positions agree with TRBD1. This CDR3 is 15 amino acids long. Germline lookup yields CDR1 DFQATT and CDR2 SNEGSKA (reference sequence). The CDR3 bases are TGCAGTGCTAGAGATCCCACAGGGGAGACCTACGAGCAGCACTTC. Its translation is CSARDPTGETYEQHF.

At least ten counts were recorded for this clonotype. The chain combines TRBV2 with TRBJ2-3, with a tentative D call TRBD2 (6 bases). The CDR3 covers 12 residues. Trimming cost V 8 bases and J 3 bases, with 9 bases left between them. The germline gives CDR1 SNHLY, CDR2 FYNNEI. Written as DNA, the CDR3 is TGTGCCAGCTTGGAGGGAACAGATACGCAGTATTTT. Translated: CASLEGTDTQYF.

This clonotype came up a few times. The gene calls are TRBV11-1 and TRBJ1-5, with 7 bases aligning to TRBD1. Germline-derived CDR1 and CDR2 are SGHAT and FQDESV (reference sequence). Germline trimming cut 4 bases from V and 3 bases from J; bases unmatched to any gene: 12. The CDR3 is 17 residues long. CDR3 coding DNA: TGTGCCAGCAGCTCTTCCACCGGGACAGCGGACAATCAGCCCCAGCATTTT. This encodes CASSSSTGTADNQPQHF.

This clonotype was seen repeatedly, ten times or more. The chain links TRBV29-1 to TRBJ2-6; D call uncertain. The CDR3 is 14 amino acids. Germline CDR1 and CDR2: SQVTM and ANQGSEA. V gave up 1 base and J gave up 0 bases, with 4 bases separating them. In nucleotides, the CDR3 is TGCAGCGTTGAAGGGGGCTCTGGGGCCAACGTCCTGACTTTC. Encoded protein: CSVEGGSGANVLTF. The full variable domain, rest sourced from reference TRBV29-1 and TRBJ2-6, is SAVISQKPSRDICQRGTSLTIQCQVDSQVTMMFWYRQQPGQSLTLIATANQGSEATYESGFVIDKFPISRPNLTFSTLTVSNMSPEDSSIYLCSVEGGSGANVLTFGAGSRLTVL.

The table lists this clonotype with many counts. The gene calls are TRBV12-3 or TRBV12-4 and TRBJ2-6; D is unresolved. Trimming removed 5 bases at V and 3 bases at J, with 5 bases between. The CDR3 loop spans 13 amino acids. Here the CDR3 DNA reads TGTGCCAGCAGTGGTTATGGGGCCAACGTCCTGACTTTC. Amino acid sequence: CASSGYGANVLTF.

This clonotype was recorded a few times. The chain uses TRBV29-1 and TRBJ2-5; 7 nucleotides line up with TRBD1. The V gene end was trimmed by 4 bases and the J gene end by 4 bases; junction bases not matched to a gene: 6. This CDR3 contains 13 residues. The V gene's germline CDR1 is SQVTM and CDR2 ANQGSEA. The CDR3 bases are TGCAGCGTTGTTACCCCAGGGGGAGAGACCCAGTACTTC. It translates to CSVVTPGGETQYF.

This clonotype was observed at least ten times. The chain joins TRBV20-1 to TRBJ2-5, with 12 nucleotides matching TRBD2. V gave up 3 bases and J gave up 4 bases; unmatched junction bases: 6. Germline CDR1 reads DFQATT; CDR2 reads SNEGSKA (reference sequence). The CDR3 contains 15 residues. The CDR3 bases are TGCAGTGCTAGGGATAGGACTAGCGGGACAGAGACCCAGTACTTC. Its translation: CSARDRTSGTETQYF.